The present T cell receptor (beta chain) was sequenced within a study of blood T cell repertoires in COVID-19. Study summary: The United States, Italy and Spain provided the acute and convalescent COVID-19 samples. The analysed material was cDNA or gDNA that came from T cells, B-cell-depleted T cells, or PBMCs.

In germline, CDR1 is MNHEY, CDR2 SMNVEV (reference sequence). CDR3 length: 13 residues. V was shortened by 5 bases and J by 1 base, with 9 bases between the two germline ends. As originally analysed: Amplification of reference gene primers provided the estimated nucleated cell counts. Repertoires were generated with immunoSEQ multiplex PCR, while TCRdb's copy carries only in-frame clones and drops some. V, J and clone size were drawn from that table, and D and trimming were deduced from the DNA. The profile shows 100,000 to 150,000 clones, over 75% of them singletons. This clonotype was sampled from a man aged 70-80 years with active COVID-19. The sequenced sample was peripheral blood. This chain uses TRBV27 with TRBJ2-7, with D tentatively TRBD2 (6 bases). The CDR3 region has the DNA TGTGCCAGCAGTGGGGGGACTTCCTACGAGCAGTACTTC. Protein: CASSGGTSYEQYF.